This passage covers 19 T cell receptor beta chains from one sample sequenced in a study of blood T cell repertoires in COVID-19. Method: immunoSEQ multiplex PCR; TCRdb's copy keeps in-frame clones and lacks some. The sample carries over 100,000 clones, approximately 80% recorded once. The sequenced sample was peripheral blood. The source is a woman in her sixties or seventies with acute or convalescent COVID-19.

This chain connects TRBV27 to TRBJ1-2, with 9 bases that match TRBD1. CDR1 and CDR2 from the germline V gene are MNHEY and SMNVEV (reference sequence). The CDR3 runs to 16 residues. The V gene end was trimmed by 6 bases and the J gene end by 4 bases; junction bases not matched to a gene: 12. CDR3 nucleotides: TGTGCCAGCAGGCCCCCGGGGACAGGGATATTCTATGGCTACACCTTC. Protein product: CASRPPGTGIFYGYTF.

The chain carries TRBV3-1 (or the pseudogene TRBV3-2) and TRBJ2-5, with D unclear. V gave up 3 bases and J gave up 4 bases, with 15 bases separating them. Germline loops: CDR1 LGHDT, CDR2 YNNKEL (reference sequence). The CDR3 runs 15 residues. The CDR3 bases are TGTGCCAGCAGCCACCGGGTCTTCCTGGGAGAGACCCAGTACTTC. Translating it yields CASSHRVFLGETQYF.

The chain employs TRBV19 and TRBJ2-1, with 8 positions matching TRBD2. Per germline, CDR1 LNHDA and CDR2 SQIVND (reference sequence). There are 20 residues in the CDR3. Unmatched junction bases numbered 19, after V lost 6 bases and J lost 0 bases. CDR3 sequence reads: CASSSGGAGAPGSSYNEQFF. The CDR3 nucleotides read TGTGCCAGTAGCTCCGGGGGGGCAGGGGCCCCGGGAAGCTCCTACAATGAGCAGTTCTTC.

This chain's CDR3 is CASSERRGRRSPLHF. CDR3 in DNA: TGTGCCAGCAGTGAAAGGAGGGGGCGGAGGTCACCCCTCCACTTT. This chain connects TRBV2 to TRBJ1-6; 7 positions agree with TRBD1. CDR1 and CDR2 (germline): SNHLY, FYNNEI. The CDR3 length is 15 residues. Trimming took 2 bases from V and 10 from J; bases not matched to a gene: 8.

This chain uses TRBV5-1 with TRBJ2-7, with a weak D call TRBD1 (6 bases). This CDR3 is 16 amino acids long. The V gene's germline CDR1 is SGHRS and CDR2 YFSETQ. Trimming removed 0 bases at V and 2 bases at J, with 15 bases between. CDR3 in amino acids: CASSLADGTGTYEQYF. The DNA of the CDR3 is TGCGCCAGCAGCTTGGCCGACGGAACAGGGACCTACGAGCAGTACTTC.

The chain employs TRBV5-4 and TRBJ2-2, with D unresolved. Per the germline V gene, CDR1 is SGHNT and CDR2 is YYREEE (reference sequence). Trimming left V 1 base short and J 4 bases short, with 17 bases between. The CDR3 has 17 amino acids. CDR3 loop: CASSLKVRSSPTGELFF. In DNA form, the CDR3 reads TGTGCCAGCAGCTTGAAAGTACGGTCAAGCCCCACCGGGGAGCTGTTTTTT.

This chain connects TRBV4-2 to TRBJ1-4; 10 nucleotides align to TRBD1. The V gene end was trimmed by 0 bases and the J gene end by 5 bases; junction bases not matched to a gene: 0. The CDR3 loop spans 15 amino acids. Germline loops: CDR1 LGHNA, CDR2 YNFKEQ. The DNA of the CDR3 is TGTGCCAGCAGCCAAGAGGGACAGGGGAATGAAAAACTGTTTTTT. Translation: CASSQEGQGNEKLFF.

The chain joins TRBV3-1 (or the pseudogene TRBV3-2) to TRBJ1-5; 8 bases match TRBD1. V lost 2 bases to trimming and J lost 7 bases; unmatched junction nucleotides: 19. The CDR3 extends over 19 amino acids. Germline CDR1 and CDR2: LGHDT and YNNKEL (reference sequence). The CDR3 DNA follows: TGTGCCAGCAGCCAATCTATTTTGGGGACAGGCTCTCGGAGCCAGCCCCAGCATTTT. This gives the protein CASSQSILGTGSRSQPQHF.

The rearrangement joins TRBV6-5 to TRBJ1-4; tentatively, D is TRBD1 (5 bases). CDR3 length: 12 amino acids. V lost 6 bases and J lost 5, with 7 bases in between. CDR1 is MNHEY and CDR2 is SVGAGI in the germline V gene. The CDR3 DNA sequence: TGTGCCAGCAGCCGACAGAATGAAAAACTGTTTTTT. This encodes CASSRQNEKLFF.

The CDR3 DNA reads TGTGCCAGCAGTACAGGGTCTTTAGGCACTGAAGCTTTCTTT. It codes for CASSTGSLGTEAFF. The V gene is TRBV7-9, the J gene TRBJ1-1; possible D gene TRBD1, 6 bases. The germline V and J ends were trimmed by 6 bases and 4 bases, with 15 bases remaining between them. Germline assignment: CDR1 SEHNR and CDR2 FQNEAQ (reference sequence). This CDR3 is 14 amino acids long.

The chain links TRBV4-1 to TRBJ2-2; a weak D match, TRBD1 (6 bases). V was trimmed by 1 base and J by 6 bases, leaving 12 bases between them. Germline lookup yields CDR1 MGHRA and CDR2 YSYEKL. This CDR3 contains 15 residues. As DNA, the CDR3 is TGCGCCAGCAGCCAAGGTTCCCAGGGGTCCGGGGAGCTGTTTTTT. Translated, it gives CASSQGSQGSGELFF.

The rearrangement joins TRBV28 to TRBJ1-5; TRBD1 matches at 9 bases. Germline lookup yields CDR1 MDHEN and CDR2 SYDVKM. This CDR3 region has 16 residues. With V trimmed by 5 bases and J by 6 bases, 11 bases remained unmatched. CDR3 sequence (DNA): TGTGCCAGCAGTATCACAGACAGGGGGAGGGTTCAGCCCCAGCATTTT. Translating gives CASSITDRGRVQPQHF.

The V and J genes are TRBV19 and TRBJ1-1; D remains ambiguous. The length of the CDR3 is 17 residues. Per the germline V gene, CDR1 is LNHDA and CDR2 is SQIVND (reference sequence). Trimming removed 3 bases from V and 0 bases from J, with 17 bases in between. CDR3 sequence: CASSIPGSDYLNTEAFF. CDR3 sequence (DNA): TGTGCCAGTAGTATCCCCGGGTCAGACTACTTGAACACTGAAGCTTTCTTT. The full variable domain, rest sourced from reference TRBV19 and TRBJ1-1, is DGGITQSPKYLFRKEGQNVTLSCEQNLNHDAMYWYRQDPGQGLRLIYYSQIVNDFQKGDIAEGYSVSREKKESFPLTVTSAQKNPTAFYLCASSIPGSDYLNTEAFFGQGTRLTVV.

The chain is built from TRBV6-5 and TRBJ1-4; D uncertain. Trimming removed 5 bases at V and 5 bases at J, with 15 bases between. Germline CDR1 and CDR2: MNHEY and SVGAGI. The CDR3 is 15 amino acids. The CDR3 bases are TGTGCCAGCAGTCAAACGGTGGAGCTAAATGAAAAACTGTTTTTT. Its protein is CASSQTVELNEKLFF.

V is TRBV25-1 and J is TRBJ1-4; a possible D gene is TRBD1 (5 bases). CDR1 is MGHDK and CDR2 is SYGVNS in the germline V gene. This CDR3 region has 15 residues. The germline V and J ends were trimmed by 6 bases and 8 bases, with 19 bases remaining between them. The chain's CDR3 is CASRDDQGGKEKLFF. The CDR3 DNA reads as TGTGCCAGCAGGGATGATCAGGGCGGAAAGGAAAAACTGTTTTTT.

CDR3 loop: CASSYVGNTEAFF. CDR3 DNA sequence: TGTGCCAGCAGCTACGTCGGGAACACTGAAGCTTTCTTT. The chain combines TRBV11-2 with TRBJ1-1; D call uncertain. The CDR3 is 13 amino acids. Germline V gene lookup returns CDR1 SGHAT and CDR2 FQNNGV. Trimming left V 4 bases short and J 1 base short, with 7 bases between.

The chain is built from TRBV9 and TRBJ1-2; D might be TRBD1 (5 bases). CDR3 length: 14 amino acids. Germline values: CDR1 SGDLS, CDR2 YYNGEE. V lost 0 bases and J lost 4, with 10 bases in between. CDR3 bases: TGTGCCAGCAGCGTAGCGGACACTCTCTATGGCTACACCTTC. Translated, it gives CASSVADTLYGYTF. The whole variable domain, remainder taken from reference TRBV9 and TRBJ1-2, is DSGVTQTPKHLITATGQRVTLRCSPRSGDLSVYWYQQSLDQGLQFLIQYYNGEERAKGNILERFSAQQFPDLHSELNLSSLELGDSALYFCASSVADTLYGYTFGSGTRLTVV.

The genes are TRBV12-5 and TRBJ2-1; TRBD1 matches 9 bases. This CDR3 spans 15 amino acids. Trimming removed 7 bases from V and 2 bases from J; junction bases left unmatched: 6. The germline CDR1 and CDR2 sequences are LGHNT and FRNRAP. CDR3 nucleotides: TGTGCTAGTGTTCCGGGACAGGGAGCCTACAATGAGCAGTTCTTC. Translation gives CASVPGQGAYNEQFF.

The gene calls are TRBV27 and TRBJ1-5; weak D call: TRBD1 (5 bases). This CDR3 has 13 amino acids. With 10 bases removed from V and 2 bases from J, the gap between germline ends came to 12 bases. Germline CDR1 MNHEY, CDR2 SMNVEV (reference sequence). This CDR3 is CATRGGGNQPQHF. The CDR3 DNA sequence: TGTGCCACCCGCGGGGGAGGCAATCAGCCCCAGCATTTT.